These 16 T cell receptor beta chains originate from one sample sequenced in a study of blood T cell repertoires in COVID-19. The repertoire was sequenced with immunoSEQ multiplex PCR; TCRdb's copy has only in-frame clones and lacks some. The table includes about 97,000 clones, approximately 92% detected once. Sequenced material: peripheral blood. These receptors originate from a man aged 45-65 years with active COVID-19.

The chain has TRBV6-5 and TRBJ1-5; TRBD1 agrees at 7 bases. The CDR3 totals 15 residues. Trimming removed 6 bases from V and 5 bases from J; junction bases left unmatched: 10. Germline V gene sequence: CDR1 MNHEY, CDR2 SVGAGI. In DNA form, the CDR3 reads TGTGCCAGCAGGGAGGGGACAGCTAAACATCAGCCCCAGCATTTT. Its protein product is CASREGTAKHQPQHF.

V usage is TRBV1 and J usage is TRBJ2-1; the DNA was not used to check the table's D call, TRBD2. TRBV1 is listed as a pseudogene. There are 17 residues in the CDR3. In DNA form, the CDR3 reads TGCACCAGCAGCAAAAGGCCTAGCGGGAGGAACCACAATGAGCAGTTCTTC. Amino acid sequence: CTSSKRPSGRNHNEQFF.

The chain's CDR3 is CASRGEEEAGVSDEQFF. In DNA form, the CDR3 reads TGTGCCAGCAGAGGGGAGGAGGAAGCGGGAGTATCCGATGAGCAGTTCTTC. The chain is built from TRBV21-1 and TRBJ2-1; the tabulated D call, TRBD2, remains unverified against the DNA. TRBV21-1 constitutes a pseudogene. The CDR3 has 17 residues.

The CDR3 is CASSPYPGQGNSEQYF. The CDR3 bases are TGTGCCAGCAGTCCCTACCCGGGACAGGGTAATAGTGAGCAGTACTTC. The chain combines TRBV27 with TRBJ2-7, with 9 bases that match TRBD1. The junction had 15 bases not matched to a gene; V was cut back by 5 bases and J by 7 bases. Per the germline V gene, CDR1 is MNHEY and CDR2 is SMNVEV (reference sequence). The CDR3 consists of 16 residues.

The genes are TRBV27 and TRBJ2-5; 8 bases fit TRBD1. This CDR3 is 14 amino acids long. After removal of 5 bases from V and 6 bases from J, the junction contained 8 bases not matched to a gene. The germline V gene has CDR1 MNHEY and CDR2 SMNVEV (reference sequence). The chain's CDR3 is CASSQTDRVKTQYF. The CDR3 region has the DNA TGTGCCAGCAGTCAAACGGACAGGGTCAAGACCCAGTACTTC.

CDR3 protein: CASSLASPAGTQYF. CDR3 nucleotide sequence: TGCGCCAGCAGCTTGGCCTCACCCGCGGGGACCCAGTACTTC. This chain uses TRBV5-1 with TRBJ2-5; D perhaps matches TRBD2 (5 bases). Germline assignment: CDR1 SGHRS and CDR2 YFSETQ. There are 14 residues in the CDR3. V shed 0 bases and J shed 7 bases, with 13 bases lying between them.

The V call is TRBV7-9, the J call TRBJ2-6; D gene ambiguous. The CDR3 sequence is 14 residues long. The ends were cut back, 2 bases at V and 1 base at J, with 3 bases in the middle. Germline CDR1 is SEHNR and CDR2 is FQNEAQ (reference sequence). The CDR3 sequence is CASSLSSGANVLTF. As DNA, the CDR3 is TGTGCCAGCAGCTTATCGTCTGGGGCCAACGTCCTGACTTTC. Based on the CDR3 plus reference TRBV7-9 and TRBJ2-6, the full variable domain is DTGVSQNPRHKITKRGQNVTFRCDPISEHNRLYWYRQTLGQGPEFLTYFQNEAQLEKSRLLSDRFSAERPKGSFSTLEIQRTEQGDSAMYLCASSLSSGANVLTFGAGSRLTVL.

J is TRBJ1-1 and V is TRBV4-1, with D unresolved. V lost 2 bases, J lost 1 base, and 14 bases lay in between. CDR1 MGHRA and CDR2 YSYEKL come from the germline V gene. There are 16 residues in the CDR3. This chain's CDR3 is CASSQPVRGRNTEAFF. The CDR3 nucleotides read TGCGCCAGCAGCCAACCTGTTCGTGGGCGGAACACTGAAGCTTTCTTT.

The rearrangement uses TRBV5-1 and TRBJ1-4, with a possible D match to TRBD1 (6 bases). Germline values: CDR1 SGHRS, CDR2 YFSETQ. Trimming removed 2 bases at V and 7 bases at J, with 9 bases between. This CDR3 is built from 13 residues. The CDR3, as DNA: TGCGCCAGCAGCTTTGGGGACACTGAAAAACTGTTTTTT. It translates to CASSFGDTEKLFF. The whole variable domain, remainder taken from reference TRBV5-1 and TRBJ1-4, is KAGVTQTPRYLIKTRGQQVTLSCSPISGHRSVSWYQQTPGQGLQFLFEYFSETQRNKGNFPGRFSGRQFSNSRSEMNVSTLELGDSALYLCASSFGDTEKLFFGSGTQLSVL.

The V and J genes are TRBV2 and TRBJ2-7, with D possibly matching TRBD1 (5 bases). Germline CDR1 and CDR2: SNHLY and FYNNEI. This CDR3 contains 13 residues. The V end was cut by 11 bases, the J end by 5 bases, with 19 bases between. This CDR3 is CARIGQGRDEQYF. CDR3 bases: TGTGCCCGGATAGGGCAGGGTCGCGACGAGCAGTACTTC.

The rearrangement joins TRBV27 to TRBJ2-5; no firm D call. Per the germline V gene, CDR1 is MNHEY and CDR2 is SMNVEV (reference sequence). The ends were cut back, 2 bases at V and 5 bases at J, with 12 bases in the middle. CDR3 size: 14 residues. CDR3 loop: CASSLRVGVETQYF. CDR3 DNA sequence: TGTGCCAGCAGTTTACGAGTCGGTGTGGAGACCCAGTACTTC.

The rearrangement links TRBV7-9 to TRBJ2-7; D possibly corresponds to TRBD2 (5 bases). V lost 6 bases and J 5 bases, leaving 17 bases between the germline ends. This CDR3 is built from 14 residues. Germline V lookup: CDR1 SEHNR, CDR2 FQNEAQ (reference sequence). The CDR3 loop reads CASSGRLATDEQYF. The CDR3 nucleotides read TGTGCCAGCAGTGGAAGGCTAGCCACGGACGAGCAGTACTTC.

The gene calls are TRBV19 and TRBJ2-7; 7 nucleotides line up with TRBD1. Germline V gene sequence: CDR1 LNHDA, CDR2 SQIVND (reference sequence). CDR3 length: 16 residues. With V trimmed by 7 bases and J by 0 bases, 12 bases remained unmatched. CDR3 region: CASKGERGPNSYEQYF. In nucleotides, the CDR3 is TGTGCCAGTAAGGGTGAGAGGGGGCCTAACTCCTACGAGCAGTACTTC. The full variable domain, completed using reference TRBV19 and TRBJ2-7, is DGGITQSPKYLFRKEGQNVTLSCEQNLNHDAMYWYRQDPGQGLRLIYYSQIVNDFQKGDIAEGYSVSREKKESFPLTVTSAQKNPTAFYLCASKGERGPNSYEQYFGPGTRLTVT.

The CDR3 sequence is CASSRGGTTDKETQYF. The CDR3 DNA reads TGTGCCAGCAGCCGGGGGGGGACAACCGATAAAGAGACCCAGTACTTC. The J gene is TRBJ2-5, the V gene TRBV5-8, with TRBD2 matching 8 bases. Unmatched junction bases numbered 11, after V lost 4 bases and J lost 3 bases. Germline V gene sequence: CDR1 SGHTS, CDR2 YDEGEE. This CDR3 has 16 residues. Variable domain in full (rest from reference TRBV5-8 and TRBJ2-5): EAGVTQSPTHLIKTRGQQATLRCSPISGHTSVYWYQQALGLGLQFLLWYDEGEERNRGNFPPRFSGRQFPNYSSELNVNALELEDSALYLCASSRGGTTDKETQYFGPGTRLLVL.

The V and J genes are TRBV5-6 and TRBJ2-1; TRBD2 agrees at 9 bases. The germline V gene has CDR1 SGHDT and CDR2 YYEEEE. Unmatched junction bases numbered 10, after V lost 4 bases and J lost 5 bases. The CDR3 has 16 amino acids. CDR3 bases: TGTGCCAGCAGCCGGTCCTCCCTAGCGGGGAACAATGAGCAGTTCTTC. Translation: CASSRSSLAGNNEQFF.

This chain joins TRBV28 and TRBJ1-6; 9 nucleotides match TRBD1. Per the germline V gene, CDR1 is MDHEN and CDR2 is SYDVKM. The CDR3 is 16 amino acids. Trimming at V came to 4 bases and at J to 13 bases, leaving 14 bases not matched to a gene. CDR3 coding DNA: TGTGCCAGCAGTTCCGGGACAGGGATGGTAAAGGACCCCCTCCACTTT. This translates into CASSSGTGMVKDPLHF. The whole variable domain, remainder taken from reference TRBV28 and TRBJ1-6, is DVKVTQSSRYLVKRTGEKVFLECVQDMDHENMFWYRQDPGLGLRLIYFSYDVKMKEKGDIPEGYSVSREKKERFSLILESASTNQTSMYLCASSSGTGMVKDPLHFGNGTRLTVT.